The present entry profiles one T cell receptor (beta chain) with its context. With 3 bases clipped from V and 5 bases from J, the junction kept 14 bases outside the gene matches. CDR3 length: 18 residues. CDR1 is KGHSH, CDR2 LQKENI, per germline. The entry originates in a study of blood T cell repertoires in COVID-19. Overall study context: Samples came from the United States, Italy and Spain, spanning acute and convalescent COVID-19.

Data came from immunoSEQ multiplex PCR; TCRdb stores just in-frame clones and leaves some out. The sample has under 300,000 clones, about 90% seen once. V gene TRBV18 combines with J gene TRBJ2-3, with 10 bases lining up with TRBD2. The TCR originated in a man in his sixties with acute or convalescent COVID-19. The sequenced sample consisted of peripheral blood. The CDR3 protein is CASSPKGVLAGEVDTQYF. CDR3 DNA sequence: TGTGCCAGCTCACCCAAAGGGGTCCTAGCGGGAGAAGTAGATACGCAGTATTTT.